The 13 T cell receptor beta chains presented below share a single source sample, sequenced in a study of cytomegalovirus exposure and HLA in healthy donors (dated by TCRdb to the late 2010s). Preparation of the library involved the immunoSEQ multiplex PCR assay. The multiplex PCR relied on a mix of 60 forward primers for TCR Vbeta segments and 13 reverse primers for TCR Jbeta segments. Here the immuneACCESS table is served through TCRdb, limited to in-frame sequences with V and J called. Missing clones are a known gap in these copies; in checked studies unresolved V genes cover under half, and the rest lacks a known reason. The sample yields some 150,000 clones; 76% were counted once. The ten largest clonotypes hold more than 3% of the sample. The sample comprised PBMCs. All receptors derive from a man aged 18 to 29 in good health and CMV-seronegative.

The rearrangement links TRBV28 to TRBJ1-5; D perhaps matches TRBD1 (6 bases). Germline V gene lookup returns CDR1 MDHEN and CDR2 SYDVKM. This CDR3 is 17 amino acids long. Trimming cost V 1 base and J 3 bases, with 16 bases left between them. Here the CDR3 DNA reads TGTGCCAGCAGTTTATTTAGGGGCACAGGGAACAATCAGCCCCAGCATTTT. Protein sequence: CASSLFRGTGNNQPQHF.

The chain couples TRBV5-1 to TRBJ2-1; the D is unclear. The CDR3 spans 19 residues. Germline lookup yields CDR1 SGHRS and CDR2 YFSETQ. With 0 bases removed from V and 0 bases from J, the gap between germline ends came to 19 bases. The CDR3 reads CASSLVPADLTSSYNEQFF. CDR3 in DNA: TGCGCCAGCAGCTTGGTTCCGGCGGATCTGACGAGCTCCTACAATGAGCAGTTCTTC.

This chain connects TRBV6-4 to TRBJ1-2, with D perhaps TRBD1 (6 bases). The CDR3 extends over 14 amino acids. Germline V lookup: CDR1 MRHNA, CDR2 SNTAGT. Trimming stripped 6 bases from V and 7 bases from J, with 18 bases between. The CDR3 DNA reads TGTGCCAGCAGACCTGGGGGGGCCGTAAGTGGCTACACCTTC. Encoded protein: CASRPGGAVSGYTF.

This chain connects TRBV11-3 to TRBJ2-2; 11 bases are a match to TRBD1. V shed 5 bases and J 4 bases; nucleotides not matched to a gene: 3. The CDR3 totals 15 residues. Looked up from germline, CDR1 is SGHNT and CDR2 is YENEEA. CDR3 nucleotides: TGTGCCAGCAGCAAGGGACAGGGGGTCACCGGGGAGCTGTTTTTT. Translation: CASSKGQGVTGELFF.

The chain joins TRBV28 to TRBJ2-1, with D possibly matching TRBD1 (6 bases). The CDR3 runs 12 residues. Looked up from germline, CDR1 is MDHEN and CDR2 is SYDVKM. Trimming took off 8 bases at V and 6 bases at J, with 11 bases between the two ends. The CDR3 region is CASGGQTNEQFF. DNA of the CDR3: TGTGCCAGCGGTGGACAGACCAATGAGCAGTTCTTC.

CDR3 residues: CASSLSGRDEQYF. The CDR3 DNA reads as TGTGCCAGCAGTTTATCGGGGAGGGACGAGCAGTACTTC. The chain has TRBV28 and TRBJ2-5; TRBD2 aligns across 7 bases. The end of the DNA is better explained by TRBJ2-7, so the J call may be wrong. This CDR3 is built from 13 residues. CDR1 and CDR2 (germline): MDHEN, SYDVKM.

The genes are TRBV7-9 and TRBJ2-1, with 12 bases aligning to TRBD2. Losses at the gene ends were 3 bases for V and 6 bases for J; bases not matched to a gene: 9. Germline V CDR1 and CDR2: SEHNR, FQNEAQ (reference sequence). This CDR3 is 17 amino acids long. In DNA, the CDR3 is TGTGCCAGCAGCTTGACTAGCGGGAGTAGTCTTTCCAATGAGCAGTTCTTC. Translated: CASSLTSGSSLSNEQFF.

The chain couples TRBV28 to TRBJ1-6; D gene uncertain. V was cut by 3 bases and J by 9 bases, with 12 bases left in between. The CDR3 is 14 residues long. The germline CDR1 and CDR2 sequences are MDHEN and SYDVKM. CDR3 residues: CASSFVEGSSPLHF. CDR3 in DNA: TGTGCCAGCAGTTTTGTTGAGGGAAGTTCACCCCTCCACTTT. The full variable domain, rest sourced from reference TRBV28 and TRBJ1-6, is DVKVTQSSRYLVKRTGEKVFLECVQDMDHENMFWYRQDPGLGLRLIYFSYDVKMKEKGDIPEGYSVSREKKERFSLILESASTNQTSMYLCASSFVEGSSPLHFGNGTRLTVT.

This chain connects TRBV6-1 to TRBJ1-1, with TRBD1 identical over 8 bases. CDR3 length equals 16 residues. Trimming at V came to 3 bases and at J to 1 base, leaving 7 bases not matched to a gene. CDR1 MNHNS and CDR2 SASEGT come from the germline V gene. CDR3 region: CASSDRQGYGNTEAFF. DNA for the CDR3: TGTGCCAGCAGTGATCGACAGGGGTATGGGAACACTGAAGCTTTCTTT.

This clone was detected once. The chain is built from TRBV30 and TRBJ2-1; tentative D call: TRBD2 (6 bases). The V gene's germline CDR1 is GTSNPN and CDR2 SVGIG (reference sequence). The V and J ends lost 4 bases and 3 bases respectively, with 16 bases between them. The CDR3 sequence is 15 residues long. The CDR3 is CAWTTAGYLYNEQFF. Written as DNA, the CDR3 is TGTGCCTGGACCACAGCGGGTTACCTCTACAATGAGCAGTTCTTC.

V usage is TRBV29-1 and J usage is TRBJ2-1; the D gene is possibly TRBD2 (5 bases). Germline lookup yields CDR1 SQVTM and CDR2 ANQGSEA. Trimming took 7 bases from V and 5 from J, leaving 9 bases between them. CDR3 length: 11 residues. CDR3 sequence: CSATINNEQFF. The CDR3 DNA sequence: TGCAGCGCGACTATTAACAATGAGCAGTTCTTC.

As concerns this clone: A read error may produce the germline difference seen at one junction end. The CDR3 DNA follows: TGTTCCAGCAGCTTAGACCGGCAGCCCCAGCATTTT. Protein sequence: CSSSLDRQPQHF. The gene calls are TRBV7-9 and TRBJ1-5; no reliable D call. The CDR3 runs to 12 residues. The V gene's germline CDR1 is SEHNR and CDR2 FQNEAQ (reference sequence).

J is TRBJ1-1 and V is TRBV4-1; maybe TRBD1 (5 bases). This CDR3 has 17 amino acids. V was trimmed by 0 bases and J by 3 bases, leaving 17 bases between them. Germline CDR1 and CDR2: MGHRA and YSYEKL. CDR3 sequence reads: CASSQERSAGWYTEAFF. The CDR3 coding sequence is TGCGCCAGCAGCCAAGAAAGGTCGGCAGGGTGGTACACTGAAGCTTTCTTT.